The entry that follows covers one TCR beta chain sequence. The antigen remains undetermined. The sample originates from a study of cytomegalovirus exposure and HLA in healthy donors. Study results and limitations: Relative to equally common others, HLA-associated TCR beta chains showed greater clonal expansion in a later analysis.

PCR primers comprised 60 Vbeta and 13 Jbeta primers. Sequencing was performed with immunoSEQ multiplex PCR; in TCRdb, only in-frame clones are kept and a portion is missing. Of 150,000 to 200,000 clones detected, 60% to 80% appear once; the ten largest clones hold about 3.2%. This CDR3 is built from 13 residues. Trimming left V 4 bases short and J 5 bases short, with 8 bases between. The germline V gene has CDR1 KGHSH and CDR2 LQKENI. This TCR was sampled from a man in his forties in good health and CMV-seronegative. The J gene is TRBJ2-2, the V gene TRBV18; D may be TRBD2 (6 bases). The sequenced sample consisted of PBMCs. This CDR3 reads CASSQGRTGELFF. CDR3 coding DNA: TGTGCCAGCTCACAGGGGAGGACCGGGGAGCTGTTTTTT.